This TCR beta chain was identified in a study of shared clonotypes between healthy human individuals. Study observations and caveats: Several donors held 4.5% to 5% of naive CD4 clonotypes in common.

The V segment lost 1 base and the J segment 6 bases; nucleotides outside the gene matches: 8. The CDR3 sequence is 15 residues long. Per the germline V gene, CDR1 is SGHVS and CDR2 is FQNEAQ. Concerning this clone: Its antigen is currently unknown.

Naive CD8 isolation took CD45RO-negative cells positively selected for CCR7 and excluded terminally differentiated effector memory CD45RA+ cells. Recent vaccinations or acute infections were absent in the healthy HIV-negative adult donors. Profiled with immunoSEQ multiplex PCR; TCRdb holds only in-frame clones, not every one. This sample has about 2.2 million clones, with 80% to 95% found just once. The chain carries TRBV7-8 and TRBJ2-7; 8 bases map to TRBD1. This TCR was recovered from a man between 18 and 29 years old in good health. Some clones in this sample may be carry-over from other donors' samples. Material for sequencing was naive CD8+ T cells from PBMCs. CDR3 protein: CASSLETGEIREQYF. CDR3 nucleotide sequence: TGTGCCAGCAGCTTAGAGACAGGGGAAATCCGCGAGCAGTACTTC. The full variable domain, rest sourced from reference TRBV7-8 and TRBJ2-7, is GAGVSQSPRYKVAKRGQDVALRCDPISGHVSLFWYQQALGQGPEFLTYFQNEAQLDKSGLPSDRFFAERPEGSVSTLKIQRTQQEDSAVYLCASSLETGEIREQYFGPGTRLTVT.